This passage covers 6 T cell receptor beta chains from one sample sequenced in a study of T cells in narcolepsy. Method: immunoSEQ multiplex PCR; TCRdb's copy keeps in-frame clones and lacks some. Altogether fewer than 40,000 clones are present, roughly 87% being singletons, with the ten largest covering about 0.8%. The sequencing sample was made of CD45RA- memory CD4+ T cells from PBMCs. The receptors shown here come from a human donor with narcolepsy.

This clone was picked up one time. The chain has TRBV7-2 and TRBJ2-3, with D perhaps TRBD2 (5 bases). Germline CDR1 reads SGHTA; CDR2 reads FQGNSA. The CDR3 has 15 residues. Trimming left V 6 bases short and J 6 bases short, with 19 bases between. In DNA, the CDR3 is TGTGCCAGCAGGATTGGCGGGTACCCGCGCGATACGCAGTATTTT. This gives the protein CASRIGGYPRDTQYF.

The CDR3 DNA is TGTGCCAGCAGCGCCGAAGACAGGGCCGTCGGCTACACCTTC. Translating it yields CASSAEDRAVGYTF. The chain links TRBV9 to TRBJ1-2; 7 bases fit TRBD1. Germline trimming cut 3 bases from V and 8 bases from J; bases unmatched to any gene: 10. CDR1 SGDLS and CDR2 YYNGEE come from the germline V gene. The CDR3 covers 14 residues. Full variable domain (missing parts from reference TRBV9 and TRBJ1-2): DSGVTQTPKHLITATGQRVTLRCSPRSGDLSVYWYQQSLDQGLQFLIQYYNGEERAKGNILERFSAQQFPDLHSELNLSSLELGDSALYFCASSAEDRAVGYTFGSGTRLTVV.

Concerning this clone: The sample has other DNA sequences that encode this CDR3 too. J is TRBJ1-1 and V is TRBV27; the D gene is possibly TRBD1 (6 bases). The germline V and J ends were trimmed by 3 bases and 3 bases, with 8 bases remaining between them. The CDR3 totals 13 residues. Germline V gene data show CDR1 as MNHEY and CDR2 as SMNVEV (reference sequence). The DNA for the CDR3 is TGTGCCAGCAGTTTTCAGGGGCACACTGAAGCTTTCTTT. This gives the protein CASSFQGHTEAFF.

This chain links TRBV30 with TRBJ1-4; D is undetermined. The ends were cut back, 0 bases at V and 10 bases at J, with 18 bases in the middle. This CDR3 has 15 amino acids. Germline CDR1 reads GTSNPN; CDR2 reads SVGIG (reference sequence). In nucleotides, the CDR3 is TGTGCCTGGAGTGTAAGACTTGGGGAAACTGCAAAACTGTTTTTT. This codes for CAWSVRLGETAKLFF. Full variable domain (rest looked up from reference TRBV30 and TRBJ1-4): SQTIHQWPATLVQPVGSPLSLECTVEGTSNPNLYWYRQAAGRGLQLLFYSVGIGQISSEVPQNLSASRPQDRQFILSSKKLLLSDSGFYLCAWSVRLGETAKLFFGSGTQLSVL.

The rearrangement links TRBV2 to TRBJ2-1, with 8 bases fitting TRBD2. This CDR3 comprises 14 residues. Germline values: CDR1 SNHLY, CDR2 FYNNEI. Germline trimming cut 7 bases from V and 7 bases from J; bases unmatched to any gene: 9. CDR3 sequence (DNA): TGTGCCAGCACCCCGGGAGGGATAAGAAATGAGCAGTTCTTC. Translated: CASTPGGIRNEQFF. The full variable domain, with the rest looked up from reference TRBV2 and TRBJ2-1, is EPEVTQTPSHQVTQMGQEVILRCVPISNHLYFYWYRQILGQKVEFLVSFYNNEISEKSEIFDDQFSVERPDGSNFTLKIRSTKLEDSAMYFCASTPGGIRNEQFFGPGTRLTVL.

The chain uses TRBV5-6 and TRBJ1-6; D call uncertain. The CDR3 runs 12 residues. Germline V gives CDR1 SGHDT, CDR2 YYEEEE. V lost 2 bases and J 6 bases, leaving 3 bases between the germline ends. CDR3: CASSLRNSPLHF. The DNA of the CDR3 is TGTGCCAGCAGCTTACGTAATTCACCCCTCCACTTT.